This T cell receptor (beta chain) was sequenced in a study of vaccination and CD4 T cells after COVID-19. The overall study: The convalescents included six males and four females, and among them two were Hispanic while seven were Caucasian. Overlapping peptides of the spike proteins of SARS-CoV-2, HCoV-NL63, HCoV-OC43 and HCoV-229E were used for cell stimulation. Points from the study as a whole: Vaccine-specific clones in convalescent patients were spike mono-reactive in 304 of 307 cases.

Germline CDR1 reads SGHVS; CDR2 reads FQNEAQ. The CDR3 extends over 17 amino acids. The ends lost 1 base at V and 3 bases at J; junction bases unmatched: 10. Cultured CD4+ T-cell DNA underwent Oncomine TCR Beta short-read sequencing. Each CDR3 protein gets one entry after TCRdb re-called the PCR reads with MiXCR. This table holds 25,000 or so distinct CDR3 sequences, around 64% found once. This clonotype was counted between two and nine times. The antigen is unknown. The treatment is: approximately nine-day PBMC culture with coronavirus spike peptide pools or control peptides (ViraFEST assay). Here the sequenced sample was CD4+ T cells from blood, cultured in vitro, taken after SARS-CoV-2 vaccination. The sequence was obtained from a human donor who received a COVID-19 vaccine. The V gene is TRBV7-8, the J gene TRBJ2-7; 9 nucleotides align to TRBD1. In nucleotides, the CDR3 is TGTGCCAGCAGCTTAGTGACAGGGGGATCCCTAGGCTACGAGCAGTACTTC. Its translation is CASSLVTGGSLGYEQYF. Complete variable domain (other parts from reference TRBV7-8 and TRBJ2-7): GAGVSQSPRYKVAKRGQDVALRCDPISGHVSLFWYQQALGQGPEFLTYFQNEAQLDKSGLPSDRFFAERPEGSVSTLKIQRTQQEDSAVYLCASSLVTGGSLGYEQYFGPGTRLTVT.